This TCR beta chain stems from a study of shared clonotypes between healthy human individuals (dated by TCRdb to between 2020 and 2021). The study in broad terms: A couple of women and a few men aged 18 to 49 years were included in the cohort. For each donor, CD4 naive and CD4 memory were each given three plates, CD8 naive was given two plates, and CD8 memory was given one plate. The study deeply sequenced blood TCR repertoires of about 5 healthy adults to estimate repertoire size and the extent of clonotype sharing between individuals. Libraries were prepared and TCR repertoires were sequenced by different laboratories using diverse techniques, in order to increase sequencing depth and limit assay-specific biases. Between about 0.9 and 8.9 billion PBMCs per donor were obtained by leukapheresis.

A remark on this clone: Its binding antigen is unknown. The record has no base qualities; no much larger clone is one base away.

Using the deep immunoSEQ assay, TCR CDR3 regions were amplified from genomic DNA by multiplex PCR. Genomic DNA extracted from each cell subset was distributed evenly over all wells of several immunoSEQ 96-well plates, and each plate served as one replicate. Each replicate PCR for sorted subsets received approximately 220 ng genomic DNA, equal to 28,000 or so T cell genomes. The purified libraries were quantified using a Qubit 3.0 fluorometer, sized with a Bioanalyzer 2100, and then quantified again using the KAPA Library Quantification kit. Every immunoSEQ 96-well plate was sequenced on a separate single-read 150-cycle Illumina NextSeq 550 flow cell. In the original analysis: Because the immunoSEQ output included only junctional sequences and no quality scores, the filtering could not be the same as the filtering used for full-length reads. Sequences were annotated with PyIR, a Python wrapper for IgBLAST v1.9, using IMGT germline references to assign V/J genes and CDR3. Reads were filtered out if the reads had weak V/J assignments (E-value above 1e-6), no CDR3, stop codons, out-of-frame junctions, or ambiguous translated residues. V3J clonotypes were defined as sequences sharing an identical inferred V gene, J gene, and CDR3 amino acid sequence. Percentage overlap between repertoires was computed as shared unique clonotypes divided by the size of the smaller repertoire. Three approaches were used to assess repertoire richness: RTK rarefaction, the Chao1 estimator, and Recon v2.1 estimates of unobserved clonotypes. OLGA was used to compute generation probabilities for all TCRbeta clonotypes that the gDNA method yielded from a handful of donors. The table comes from immuneACCESS by way of TCRdb, which keeps in-frame sequences with V and J called. Part of the clones is missing from these tables; in studies checked, under half for an unresolved V gene and the rest for unknown reasons. The V and J calls and clone size were taken over from that table, and D and trimming were inferred from the DNA. Across this sample there are about 2.1 million clones, with roughly 95% seen only once. The ten largest clones take up about 1.7% of the sample.

Beyond this particular receptor, the publication reports: Higher generation probabilities were observed for clonotypes shared by all four sorted-subset donors than for non-shared clonotypes. Based on pairwise subsampling, the degree of clonotype sharing among donors was expected to be affected by sequencing depth. Larger estimated clonotype richness was generally found for naive subsets than for memory subsets. The small number of donors limited the genetic and exposure-history diversity represented. Only blood was sampled, and tissue TCR repertoires likely differ from those in blood. Incomplete sequencing was indicated by rarefaction of sorted-subset datasets, despite the large sequencing depth. About 4.5% of naive CD4, around 4% of naive CD8, roughly 2.4% of memory CD4, and around 0.4% of memory CD8 clonotypes were shared across a few donors.

CD8 naive samples consisted of CD45RO-negative cells that were positively selected for CCR7, yielding a CD45RA+CCR7+ population without TemRA cells. Healthy HIV-negative adults with no recently reported acute infections or vaccinations were included as donors. Every donor was a Caucasian adult living in Nashville, Tennessee, USA. After blood collection by leukapheresis, PBMCs were isolated using Ficoll-Histopaque density gradient centrifugation and then cryopreserved in the vapor phase of liquid nitrogen. Analytical flow cytometry was used to check the purity and quantity of every magnetically sorted T cell population. From each sorted fraction, genomic DNA was isolated and quantified by UV absorbance on a Nanodrop 2000c. Germline trimming amounts to 3 bases on V and 3 bases on J, with 6 as the count of junction bases outside the gene matches. Sequences SGHAT (CDR1) and FQNNGV (CDR2) are obtained from the germline V gene. The CDR3 goes from the cysteine to the phenylalanine over 15 residues. Only CDR3 DNA remains: 45 bases, in frame from the first base.

This sequence originates from a man aged 18 to 29 in good health. Some clones in this sample may be carry-over from other donors' samples. Sequenced sample: naive CD8+ T cells from PBMCs. This sample's cell subset or site label indicates: CD45RA+CCR7+. The chain links TRBV11-2 with TRBJ1-1; 8 junctional bases match TRBD1. The CDR3 reads CASSFSGGKYTEAFF. The DNA sequence follows: TGTGCCAGCAGCTTTTCAGGGGGCAAGTACACTGAAGCTTTCTTT.